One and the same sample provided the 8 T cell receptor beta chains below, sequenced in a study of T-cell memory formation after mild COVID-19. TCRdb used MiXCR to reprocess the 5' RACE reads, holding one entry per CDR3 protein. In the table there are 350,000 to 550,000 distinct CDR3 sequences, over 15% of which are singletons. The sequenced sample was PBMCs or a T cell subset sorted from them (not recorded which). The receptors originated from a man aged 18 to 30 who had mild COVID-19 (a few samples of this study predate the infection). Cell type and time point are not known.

Written as DNA, the CDR3 is TGCGCCAGCAGCCAAGATCGTCAAGAGTATAATTCACCCCTCCACTTT. Residues: CASSQDRQEYNSPLHF. The genes are TRBV4-3 and TRBJ1-6; no definite D call. V shed 0 bases and J shed 4 bases, with 10 bases lying between them. Germline V gene sequence: CDR1 LGHNA, CDR2 YSLEER. The CDR3 is 16 amino acids.

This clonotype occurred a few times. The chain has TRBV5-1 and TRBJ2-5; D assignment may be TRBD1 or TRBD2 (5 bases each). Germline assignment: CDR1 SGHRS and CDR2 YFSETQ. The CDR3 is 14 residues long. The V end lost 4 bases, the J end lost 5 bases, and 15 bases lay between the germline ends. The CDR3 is CASSPVGDGETQYF. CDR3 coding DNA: TGCGCCAGCAGCCCGGTGGGGGATGGGGAGACCCAGTACTTC.

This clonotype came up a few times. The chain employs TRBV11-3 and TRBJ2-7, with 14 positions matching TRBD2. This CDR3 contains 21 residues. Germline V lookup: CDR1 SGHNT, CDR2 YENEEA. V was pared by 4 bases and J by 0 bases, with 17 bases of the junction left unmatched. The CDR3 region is CASSWLGVGTSGGNLSYEQYV. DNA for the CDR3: TGTGCCAGCAGCTGGCTGGGAGTAGGGACTAGCGGGGGCAACCTCTCCTACGAGCAGTACGTC.

The CDR3 DNA follows: TGTGCCAGCAGTTACGGTGCAGGGGGGCCCTACAATGAGCAGTTCTTC. Amino acids: CASSYGAGGPYNEQFF. The chain uses TRBV6-2 or TRBV6-3 and TRBJ2-1; D is perhaps TRBD1 (7 bases). The CDR3 is 16 amino acids. Germline CDR1 MNHEY, CDR2 SVGEGT. V was clipped by 2 bases and J by 2 bases, with 13 bases between them.

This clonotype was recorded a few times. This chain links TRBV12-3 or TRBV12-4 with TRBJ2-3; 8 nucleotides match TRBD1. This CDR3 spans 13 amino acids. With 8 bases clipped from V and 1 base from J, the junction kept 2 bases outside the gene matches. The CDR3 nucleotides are TGTGCCAGCGAGGGACAGGGCACAGATACGCAGTATTTT. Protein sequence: CASEGQGTDTQYF.

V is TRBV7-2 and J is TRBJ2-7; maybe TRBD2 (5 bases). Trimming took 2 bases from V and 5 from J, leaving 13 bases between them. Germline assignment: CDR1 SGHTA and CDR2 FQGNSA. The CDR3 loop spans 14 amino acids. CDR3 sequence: CASSLQRGANEQYV. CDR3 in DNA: TGTGCCAGCAGCTTACAACGGGGAGCAAACGAGCAGTACGTC.

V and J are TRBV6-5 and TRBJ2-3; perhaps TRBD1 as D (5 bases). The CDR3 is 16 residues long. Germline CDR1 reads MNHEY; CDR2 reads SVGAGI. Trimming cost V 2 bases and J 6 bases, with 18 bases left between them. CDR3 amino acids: CASSYRRVGHSDTQYF. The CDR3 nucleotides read TGTGCCAGCAGTTACCGCAGGGTTGGGCACAGTGATACGCAGTATTTT.

CDR3 DNA sequence: TGTGCCAGCAGCACAGGGTTTGGTACAGATACGCAGTATTTT. Its protein is CASSTGFGTDTQYF. This chain connects TRBV6-4 to TRBJ2-3; tentatively, D is TRBD1 (6 bases). The germline gives CDR1 MRHNA, CDR2 SNTAGT. The CDR3 consists of 14 residues. Trimming pared 6 bases from V and 3 bases from J, leaving 13 bases between.